One sample yielded the 4 T cell receptor beta chains listed below, sequenced in a study of Graves' ophthalmopathy and Graves' hyperthyroidism listed by TCRdb under 2018. The reads were generated on an Illumina HiSeq 2000. For repertoire sequencing, TCR beta CDR3 regions were amplified from RNA transcripts. HTBI primers and the Qiagen OneStep RT-PCR kit were used in a first-round RT-PCR, which was followed by a second-round multiplex PCR, size selection and purification. The public reads were reanalyzed by TCRdb: fastp trimming at Q25, MiXCR alignment, in-frame beta chains only. Rows with one shared CDR3 protein collapse into an entry with the most common genes and DNA. This sample has roughly 1.1 million distinct CDR3 sequences in its table, and about 38% of those were observed once. 11% of the sample rests with the top ten. The specimen sequenced was peripheral blood or thyroid tissue (not recorded which). These receptors were collected from an adult man with Graves' hyperthyroidism.

The rearrangement links TRBV5-6 to TRBJ1-2, with TRBD1 matching 7 bases. With V trimmed by 1 base and J by 4 bases, 7 bases remained unmatched. The CDR3 length is 15 residues. Germline CDR1 SGHDT, CDR2 YYEEEE. The CDR3 is CASSLLTGTIYGYTF. In DNA, the CDR3 is TGTGCCAGCAGCTTGTTGACAGGGACCATCTATGGCTACACCTTC.

Points on this clonotype: A much bigger clone sits one base away, suggesting this may be a read error. The rearrangement joins TRBV19 to TRBJ1-5; TRBD1 aligns across 9 bases. The CDR3 spans 16 residues. Per germline, CDR1 LNHDA and CDR2 SQIVND (reference sequence). V lost 4 bases and J lost 11; bases outside the gene matches: 15. The CDR3 region is CASSNSGTGWSLAQHF. For the CDR3, the DNA is TGTGCCAGTAGTAACTCCGGGACAGGGTGGAGTTTGGCCCAGCATTTT.

The V gene is TRBV7-2, the J gene TRBJ1-2; D is perhaps TRBD1 (6 bases). There are 17 residues in the CDR3. Trimming removed 3 bases at V and 0 bases at J, with 17 bases between. Germline lookup yields CDR1 SGHTA and CDR2 FQGNSA. The CDR3 nucleotides are TGTGCCAGCAGCTTGGGGGGCTGGGGAAGAGCTAACTATGGCTACACCTTC. It yields the protein CASSLGGWGRANYGYTF.

This clonotype was counted once. This rearrangement joins TRBV11-1 to TRBJ1-6, with 10 bases identical to TRBD1. The J segment lost 7 bases and the V segment lost 8 bases, leaving 5 bases of the junction unmatched. Germline lookup yields CDR1 SGHAT and CDR2 FQDESV (reference sequence). The CDR3 totals 14 residues. The CDR3: CASALGQGNSPLHF. The CDR3 coding sequence is TGTGCCAGCGCTTTGGGACAGGGGAATTCACCCCTCCACTTT.